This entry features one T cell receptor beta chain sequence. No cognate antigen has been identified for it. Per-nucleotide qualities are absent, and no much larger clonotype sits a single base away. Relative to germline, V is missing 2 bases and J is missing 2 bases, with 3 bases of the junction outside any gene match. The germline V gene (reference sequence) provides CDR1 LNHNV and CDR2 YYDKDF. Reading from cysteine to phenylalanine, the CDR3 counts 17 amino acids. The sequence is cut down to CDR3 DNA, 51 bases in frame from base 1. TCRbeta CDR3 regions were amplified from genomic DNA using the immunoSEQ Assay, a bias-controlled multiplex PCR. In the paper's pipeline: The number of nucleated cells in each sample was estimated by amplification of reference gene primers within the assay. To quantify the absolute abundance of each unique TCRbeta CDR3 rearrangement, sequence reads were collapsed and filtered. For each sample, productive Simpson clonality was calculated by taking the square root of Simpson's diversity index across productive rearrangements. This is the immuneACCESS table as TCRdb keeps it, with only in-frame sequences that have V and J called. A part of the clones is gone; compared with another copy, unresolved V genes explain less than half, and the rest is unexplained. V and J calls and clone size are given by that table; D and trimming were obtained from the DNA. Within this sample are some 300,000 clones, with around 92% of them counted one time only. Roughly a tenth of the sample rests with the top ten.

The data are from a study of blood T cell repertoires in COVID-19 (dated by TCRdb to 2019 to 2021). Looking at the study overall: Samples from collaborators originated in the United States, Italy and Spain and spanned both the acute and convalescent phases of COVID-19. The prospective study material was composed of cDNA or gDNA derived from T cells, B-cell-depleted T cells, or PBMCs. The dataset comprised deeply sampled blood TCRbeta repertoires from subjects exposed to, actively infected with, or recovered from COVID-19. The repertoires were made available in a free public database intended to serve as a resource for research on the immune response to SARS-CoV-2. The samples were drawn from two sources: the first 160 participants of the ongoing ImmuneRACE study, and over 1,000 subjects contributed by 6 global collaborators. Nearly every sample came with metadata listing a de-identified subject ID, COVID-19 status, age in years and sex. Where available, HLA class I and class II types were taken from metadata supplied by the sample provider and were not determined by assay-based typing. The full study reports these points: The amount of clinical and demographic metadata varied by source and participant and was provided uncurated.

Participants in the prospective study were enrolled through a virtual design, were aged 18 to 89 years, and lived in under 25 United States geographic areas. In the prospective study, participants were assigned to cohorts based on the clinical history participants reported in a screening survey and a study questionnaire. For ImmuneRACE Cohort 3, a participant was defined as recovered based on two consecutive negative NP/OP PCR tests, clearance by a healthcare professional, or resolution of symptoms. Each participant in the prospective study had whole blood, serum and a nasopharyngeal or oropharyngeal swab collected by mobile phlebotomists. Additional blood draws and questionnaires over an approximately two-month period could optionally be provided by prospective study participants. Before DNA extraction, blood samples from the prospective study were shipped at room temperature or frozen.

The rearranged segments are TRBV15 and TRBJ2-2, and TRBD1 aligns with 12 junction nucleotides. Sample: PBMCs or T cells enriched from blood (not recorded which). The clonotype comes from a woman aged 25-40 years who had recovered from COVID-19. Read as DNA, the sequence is TGTGCCACCAGCAGACCGGGACAGGGGGCTAACACCGGGGAGCTGTTTTTT. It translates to CATSRPGQGANTGELFF.